This T cell receptor beta chain was sequenced in a study of blood T cell repertoires in COVID-19. Study in general: From the United States, Italy and Spain came samples of acute and convalescent COVID-19. Sample material is recorded as cDNA or gDNA derived from T cells, B-cell-depleted T cells, or PBMCs.

V lost 3 bases to trimming and J lost 6 bases; unmatched junction nucleotides: 9. This CDR3 spans 17 amino acids. Germline assignment: CDR1 MDHEN and CDR2 SYDVKM. Authors' processing steps: Reference gene primer amplification gave estimated nucleated cell counts. Generated by immunoSEQ multiplex PCR, the TCRdb table keeps only in-frame clones and is missing some. D and trimming were read from the DNA, whereas the V and J calls and clone size are those reported in that table. The data show approximately 74,000 clones, around 93% seen once. This clone occurred a few times. The V call is TRBV28, the J call TRBJ2-1, with 12 bases that match TRBD2. The sequence was obtained from a woman aged 60-75 years with active COVID-19. Material: peripheral blood. This chain's CDR3 is CASSFKGGLAGTNEQFF. CDR3 in DNA: TGTGCCAGCAGTTTTAAAGGAGGACTAGCGGGAACCAATGAGCAGTTCTTC.